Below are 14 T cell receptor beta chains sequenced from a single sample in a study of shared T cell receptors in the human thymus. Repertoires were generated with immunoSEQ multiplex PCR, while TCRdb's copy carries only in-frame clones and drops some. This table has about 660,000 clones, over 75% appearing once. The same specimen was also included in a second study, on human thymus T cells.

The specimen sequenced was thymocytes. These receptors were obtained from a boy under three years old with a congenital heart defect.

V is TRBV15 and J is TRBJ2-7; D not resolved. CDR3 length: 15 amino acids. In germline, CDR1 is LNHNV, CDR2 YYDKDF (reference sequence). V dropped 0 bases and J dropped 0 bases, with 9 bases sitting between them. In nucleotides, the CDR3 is TGTGCCACCAGCAGAGATCCCGCGGACTCCTACGAGCAGTACTTC. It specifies CATSRDPADSYEQYF.

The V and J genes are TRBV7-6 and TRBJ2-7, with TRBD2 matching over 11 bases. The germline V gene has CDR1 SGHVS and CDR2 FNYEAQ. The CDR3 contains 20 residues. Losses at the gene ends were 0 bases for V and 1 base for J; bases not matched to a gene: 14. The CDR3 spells CASSLATQLAGGPGSYEQYF. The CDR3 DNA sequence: TGTGCCAGCAGCTTAGCGACCCAGTTAGCGGGAGGGCCCGGGTCCTACGAGCAGTACTTC.

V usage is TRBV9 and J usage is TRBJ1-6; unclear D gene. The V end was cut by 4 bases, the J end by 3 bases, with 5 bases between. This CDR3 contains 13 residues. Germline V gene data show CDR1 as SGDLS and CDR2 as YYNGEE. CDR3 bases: TGTGCCAGCAGCCGGGACTATAATTCACCCCTCCACTTT. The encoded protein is CASSRDYNSPLHF. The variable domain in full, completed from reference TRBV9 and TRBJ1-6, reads DSGVTQTPKHLITATGQRVTLRCSPRSGDLSVYWYQQSLDQGLQFLIQYYNGEERAKGNILERFSAQQFPDLHSELNLSSLELGDSALYFCASSRDYNSPLHFGNGTRLTVT.

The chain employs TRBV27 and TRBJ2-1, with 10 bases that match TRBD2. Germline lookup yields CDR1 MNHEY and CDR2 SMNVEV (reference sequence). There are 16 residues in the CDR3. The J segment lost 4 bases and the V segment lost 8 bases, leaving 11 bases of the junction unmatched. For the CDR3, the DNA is TGTGCCAGCTCACTAGACGGGACTAGCGAATACAATGAGCAGTTCTTC. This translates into CASSLDGTSEYNEQFF.

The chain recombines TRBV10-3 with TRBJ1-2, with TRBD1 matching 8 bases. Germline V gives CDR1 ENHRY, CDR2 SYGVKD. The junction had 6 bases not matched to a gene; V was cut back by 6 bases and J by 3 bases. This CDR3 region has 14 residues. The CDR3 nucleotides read TGTGCCATCAGCCGACAGGGGAATGACTATGGCTACACCTTC. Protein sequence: CAISRQGNDYGYTF.

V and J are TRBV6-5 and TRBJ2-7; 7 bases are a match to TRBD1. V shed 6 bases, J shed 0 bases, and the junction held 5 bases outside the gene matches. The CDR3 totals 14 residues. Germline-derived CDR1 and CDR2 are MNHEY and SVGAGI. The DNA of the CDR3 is TGTGCCAGCAGCCTGGACAGGAGCTCCTACGAGCAGTACTTC. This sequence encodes CASSLDRSSYEQYF.

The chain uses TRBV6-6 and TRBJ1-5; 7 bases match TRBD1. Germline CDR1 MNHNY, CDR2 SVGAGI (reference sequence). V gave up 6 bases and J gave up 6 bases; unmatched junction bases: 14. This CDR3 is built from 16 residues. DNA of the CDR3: TGTGCCAGCAGCCCCCGGAGACAGGGCTCGAGTCAGCCCCAGCATTTT. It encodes CASSPRRQGSSQPQHF.

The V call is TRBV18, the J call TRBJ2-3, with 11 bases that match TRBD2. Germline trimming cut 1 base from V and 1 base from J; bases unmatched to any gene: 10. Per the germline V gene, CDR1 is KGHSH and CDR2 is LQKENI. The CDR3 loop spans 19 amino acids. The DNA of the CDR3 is TGTGCCAGCTCACCACGGGGGACTAGCGGCGAAGGGGGCACAGATACGCAGTATTTT. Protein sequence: CASSPRGTSGEGGTDTQYF. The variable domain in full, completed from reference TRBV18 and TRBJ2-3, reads NAGVMQNPRHLVRRRGQEARLRCSPMKGHSHVYWYRQLPEEGLKFMVYLQKENIIDESGMPKERFSAEFPKEGPSILRIQQVVRGDSAAYFCASSPRGTSGEGGTDTQYFGPGTRLTVL.

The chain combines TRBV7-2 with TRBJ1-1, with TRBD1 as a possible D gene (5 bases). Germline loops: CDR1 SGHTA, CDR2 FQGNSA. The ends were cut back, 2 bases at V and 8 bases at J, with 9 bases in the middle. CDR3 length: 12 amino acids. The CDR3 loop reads CASSLRGSEAFF. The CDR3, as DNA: TGTGCCAGCAGCTTAAGGGGCAGCGAAGCTTTCTTT.

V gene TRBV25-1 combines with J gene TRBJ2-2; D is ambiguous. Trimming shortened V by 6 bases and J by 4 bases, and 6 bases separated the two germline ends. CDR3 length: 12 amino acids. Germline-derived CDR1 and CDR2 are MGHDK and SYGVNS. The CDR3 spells CASRCGTGELFF. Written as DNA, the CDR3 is TGTGCCAGCAGATGCGGCACCGGGGAGCTGTTTTTT.

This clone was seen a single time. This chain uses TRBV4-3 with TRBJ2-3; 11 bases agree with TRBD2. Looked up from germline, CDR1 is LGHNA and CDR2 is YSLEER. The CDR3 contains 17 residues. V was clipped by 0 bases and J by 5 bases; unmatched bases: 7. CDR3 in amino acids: CASSQEATSGGLDTQYF. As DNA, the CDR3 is TGCGCCAGCAGCCAAGAGGCCACTAGCGGGGGTTTAGATACGCAGTATTTT.

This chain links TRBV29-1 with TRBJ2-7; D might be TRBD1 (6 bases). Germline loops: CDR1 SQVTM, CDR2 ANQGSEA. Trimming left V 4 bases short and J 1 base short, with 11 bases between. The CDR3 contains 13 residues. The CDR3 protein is CSVVYRESYEQYF. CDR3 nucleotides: TGCAGCGTTGTATACAGGGAATCCTACGAGCAGTACTTC.

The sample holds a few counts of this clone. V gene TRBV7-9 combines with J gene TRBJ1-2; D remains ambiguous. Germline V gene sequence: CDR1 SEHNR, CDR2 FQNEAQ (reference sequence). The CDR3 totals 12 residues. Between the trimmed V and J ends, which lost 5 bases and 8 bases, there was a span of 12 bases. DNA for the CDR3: TGTGCCAGCAGCCCGTCCTTTCCGGGCTACACCTTC. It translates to CASSPSFPGYTF.

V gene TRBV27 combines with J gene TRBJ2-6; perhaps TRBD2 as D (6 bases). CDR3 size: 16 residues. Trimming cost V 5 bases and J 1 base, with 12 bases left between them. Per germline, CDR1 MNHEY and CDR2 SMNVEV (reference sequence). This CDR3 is CASSLWGTSGANVLTF. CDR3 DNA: TGTGCCAGCAGTCTTTGGGGGACTTCTGGGGCCAACGTCCTGACTTTC.